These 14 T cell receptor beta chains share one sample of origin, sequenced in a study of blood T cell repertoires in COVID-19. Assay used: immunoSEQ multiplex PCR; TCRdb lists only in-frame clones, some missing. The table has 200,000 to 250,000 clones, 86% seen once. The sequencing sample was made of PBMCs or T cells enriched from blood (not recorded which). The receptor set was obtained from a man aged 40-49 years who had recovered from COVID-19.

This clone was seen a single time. CDR3 in DNA: TGTGCCAGCTCACCACAGGGGGGGTTGGGCAATCAGCCCCAGCATTTT. This gives the protein CASSPQGGLGNQPQHF. The chain joins TRBV18 to TRBJ1-5; tentatively, D is TRBD1 (6 bases). CDR1 and CDR2 from the germline V gene are KGHSH and LQKENI. The CDR3 length is 16 residues. V lost 1 base and J lost 2, with 12 bases in between. The variable domain in full, completed from reference TRBV18 and TRBJ1-5, reads NAGVMQNPRHLVRRRGQEARLRCSPMKGHSHVYWYRQLPEEGLKFMVYLQKENIIDESGMPKERFSAEFPKEGPSILRIQQVVRGDSAAYFCASSPQGGLGNQPQHFGDGTRLSIL.

The DNA for the CDR3 is TGTGCCAGCAAAAGACAGAACACTGAAGCTTTCTTT. Translating gives CASKRQNTEAFF. The rearrangement uses TRBV27 and TRBJ1-1; D remains unclear. V lost 7 bases and J 1 base, leaving 7 bases between the germline ends. The CDR3 extends over 12 amino acids. Germline V gives CDR1 MNHEY, CDR2 SMNVEV (reference sequence).

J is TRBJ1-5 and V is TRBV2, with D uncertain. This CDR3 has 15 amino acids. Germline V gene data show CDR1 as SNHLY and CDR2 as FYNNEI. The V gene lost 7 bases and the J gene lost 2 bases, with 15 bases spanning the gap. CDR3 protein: CASTGEVIGNQPQHF. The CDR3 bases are TGTGCCAGCACCGGAGAGGTAATCGGCAATCAGCCCCAGCATTTT.

The CDR3 loop reads CASSSPGQGASYEAFF. The CDR3, as DNA: TGTGCCAGCAGCTCTCCGGGACAGGGGGCTAGCTATGAAGCTTTCTTT. The chain combines TRBV5-8 with TRBJ1-1; 12 bases agree with TRBD1. There are 16 residues in the CDR3. The junction had 10 bases not matched to a gene; V was cut back by 3 bases and J by 7 bases. The germline gives CDR1 SGHTS, CDR2 YDEGEE.

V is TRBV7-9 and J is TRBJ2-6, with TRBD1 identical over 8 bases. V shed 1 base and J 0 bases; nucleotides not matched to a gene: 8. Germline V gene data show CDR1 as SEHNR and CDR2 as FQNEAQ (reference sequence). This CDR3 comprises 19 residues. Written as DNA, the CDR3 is TGTGCCAGCAGCTTAGATCTTGACAGGGGAGGCTCTGGGGCCAACGTCCTGACTTTC. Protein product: CASSLDLDRGGSGANVLTF.

In DNA, the CDR3 is TGTGCCAGCAGCTTAGGGGGGACTAGCGGGAGTGGATGGAATGAGCAGTTCTTC. This gives the protein CASSLGGTSGSGWNEQFF. The rearrangement joins TRBV11-3 to TRBJ2-1; TRBD2 aligns across 14 bases. The CDR3 totals 18 residues. J lost 7 bases, V lost 1 base, and 9 bases had no gene match. Germline CDR1 SGHNT, CDR2 YENEEA.

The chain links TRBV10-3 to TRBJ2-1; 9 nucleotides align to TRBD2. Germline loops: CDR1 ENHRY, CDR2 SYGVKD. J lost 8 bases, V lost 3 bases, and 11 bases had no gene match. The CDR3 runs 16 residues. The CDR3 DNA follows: TGTGCCATCAGTGACTCCGGCGCAAGCGGGAGGTATGAGCAGTTCTTC. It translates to CAISDSGASGRYEQFF.

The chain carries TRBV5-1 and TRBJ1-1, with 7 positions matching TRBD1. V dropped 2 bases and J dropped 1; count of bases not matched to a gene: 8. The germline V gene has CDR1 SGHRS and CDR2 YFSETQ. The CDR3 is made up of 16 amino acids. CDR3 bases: TGCGCCAGCAGCTTCCGGGACAGCCAAAGGAACACTGAAGCTTTCTTT. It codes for CASSFRDSQRNTEAFF.

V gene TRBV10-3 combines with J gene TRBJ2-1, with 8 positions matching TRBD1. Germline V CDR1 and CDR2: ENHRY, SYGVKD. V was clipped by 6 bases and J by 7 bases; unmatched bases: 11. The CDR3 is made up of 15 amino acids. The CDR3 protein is CAISEDGTGGNEQFF. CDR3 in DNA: TGTGCCATCAGCGAGGATGGGACAGGTGGGAATGAGCAGTTCTTC.

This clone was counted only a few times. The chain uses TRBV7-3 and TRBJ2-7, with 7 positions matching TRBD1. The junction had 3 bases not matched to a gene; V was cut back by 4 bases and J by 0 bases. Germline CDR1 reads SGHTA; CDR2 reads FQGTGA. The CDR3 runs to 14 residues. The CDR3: CASSSQGDSYEQYF. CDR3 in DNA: TGTGCCAGCAGCTCGCAGGGGGACTCCTACGAGCAGTACTTC.

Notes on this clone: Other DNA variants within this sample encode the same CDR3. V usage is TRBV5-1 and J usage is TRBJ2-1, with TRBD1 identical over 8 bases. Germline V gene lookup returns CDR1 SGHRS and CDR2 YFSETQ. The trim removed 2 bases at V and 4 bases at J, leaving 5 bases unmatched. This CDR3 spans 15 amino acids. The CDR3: CASSLSGGRYNEQFF. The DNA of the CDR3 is TGCGCCAGCAGCTTATCAGGGGGCAGGTACAATGAGCAGTTCTTC.

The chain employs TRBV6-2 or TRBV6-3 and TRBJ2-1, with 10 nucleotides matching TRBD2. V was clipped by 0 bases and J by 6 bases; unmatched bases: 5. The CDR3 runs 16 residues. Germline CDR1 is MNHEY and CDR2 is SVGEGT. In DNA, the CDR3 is TGTGCCAGCAGTTACTCGGAGCGGGAGGGTGGCAATGAGCAGTTCTTC. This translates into CASSYSEREGGNEQFF.

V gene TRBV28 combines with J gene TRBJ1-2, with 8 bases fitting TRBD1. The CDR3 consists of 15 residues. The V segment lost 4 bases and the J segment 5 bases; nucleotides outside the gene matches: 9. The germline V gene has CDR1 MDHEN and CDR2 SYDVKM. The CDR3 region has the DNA TGTGCCAGCAGTTCAGGGCAGGGGGCAGGTTATGGCTACACCTTC. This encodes CASSSGQGAGYGYTF.

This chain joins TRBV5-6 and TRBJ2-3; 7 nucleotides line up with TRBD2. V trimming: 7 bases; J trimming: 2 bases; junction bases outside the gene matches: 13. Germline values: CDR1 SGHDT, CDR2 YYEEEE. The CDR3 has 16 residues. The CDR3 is CASAPPRLAVTDTQYF. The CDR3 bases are TGTGCCAGCGCCCCCCCTAGGCTAGCGGTCACAGATACGCAGTATTTT.